This T cell receptor (beta chain) was documented in a study of T cell responses to AZD1222 COVID-19 vaccine. Study observations and caveats: Donors in the cohort were predominantly white British and more often female, and clonal diversity was possibly underestimated. Nearly half of spike-specific TCRs reportedly target unmutated variant regions.

Pooling covered second doses at about 4 or about 12 weeks. Repertoires were generated with immunoSEQ multiplex PCR, while TCRdb's copy carries only in-frame clones and drops some. This sample has about 86,000 clones, with approximately 89% found just once. Notes on this clone: The antigen remains undetermined.

Germline V gives CDR1 LNHDA, CDR2 SQIVND (reference sequence). The ends were cut back, 1 base at V and 5 bases at J, with 11 bases in the middle. There are 14 residues in the CDR3. The origin of this receptor is an adult who received the AZD1222 COVID-19 vaccine. The sample consisted of peripheral blood, taken 28 days after the second AZD1222 dose. The chain couples TRBV19 to TRBJ2-5, with D tentatively TRBD2 (5 bases). CDR3 coding DNA: TGTGCCAGTAGTATAGGTCTAGCTGCGGAGACCCAGTACTTC. This codes for CASSIGLAAETQYF.